These T cell receptor beta chains were read from a single sample in a study of beta chain features in type 1 diabetes. Data came from immunoSEQ multiplex PCR; TCRdb stores just in-frame clones and leaves some out. The sample yields about 160,000 clones, about 8.3% seen once. The sample consisted of central memory CD4+ T cells from blood. Receptor source: a woman aged 18-35 years with type 1 diabetes. The CDR3 runs from the conserved cysteine through the conserved F or W. Fields, in order: J gene, clone size, D gene, V gene, CDR3 DNA, CDR3 protein. D genes are given only for firm matches. Clone size is shown for a subset of rows, as once, few, many or a class of expanded clone.

TRBJ2-1,NA,TRBD2,TRBV5-1,TGCGCCAGCAGCTTCGGTCCAGCGGGAGGGCCAGAGAATGAGCAGTTCTTC,CASSFGPAGGPENEQFF
TRBJ1-1,NA,NA,TRBV4-1,TGCGCCAGCAGATTAGCGGGGATGAACACTGAAGCTTTCTTT,CASRLAGMNTEAFF
TRBJ2-2,NA,TRBD2,TRBV27,TGTGCCAGCAGTCCCCGTCTTAGCGGGAGTTATCACGGGGAGCTGTTTTTT,CASSPRLSGSYHGELFF
TRBJ1-2,few,NA,TRBV6-6,TGTGCCAGCAGTTACGGGGGCCAAGCTAACTATGGCTACACCTTC,CASSYGGQANYGYTF
TRBJ1-3,few,NA,TRBV23-1,TGCGCCAGCAGTCAAGTCAGACTGGGGCCGCTGAGGCCGGACACCATATATTTT,CASSQVRLGPLRPDTIYF
TRBJ1-5,NA,NA,TRBV19,TGTGCCAGTAGTATAGGTGCGGCACTCAATCAGCCCCAGCATTTT,CASSIGAALNQPQHF
TRBJ2-7,NA,TRBD1,TRBV28,TGTGCCAGCAGTACCTCCAGGGGGCGGTACGAGCAGTACTTC,CASSTSRGRYEQYF
TRBJ1-1,NA,NA,TRBV6-1,TGTGCCAGCATACAAGGGGGTCCGGTGAACACTGAAGCTTTCTTT,CASIQGGPVNTEAFF
TRBJ2-1,NA,NA,TRBV18,TGTGCCAGCTCACCTAATTCTGGGGCGAGCTCCTACAATGAGCAGTTCTTC,CASSPNSGASSYNEQFF
TRBJ2-3,NA,NA,TRBV7-8,TGTGCCAGCAGAACACGTACGACAGATACGCAGTATTTT,CASRTRTTDTQYF
TRBJ1-2,NA,NA,TRBV19,TGTGCCAGTTACAGGGTCGACTATGGCTACACCTTC,CASYRVDYGYTF
TRBJ1-4,few,TRBD1,TRBV11-3,TGTGCCAGCAGCCGGGGACAGGGAGCGGAAAAACTGTTTTTT,CASSRGQGAEKLFF
TRBJ2-1,few,NA,TRBV6-6,TGTGCCAGCAGTTACCTAAGCTCCTACAATGAGCAGTTCTTC,CASSYLSSYNEQFF
TRBJ2-1,few,TRBD2,TRBV29-1,TGCAGCGTCCATCAGGGACTAGCGGGGTACAATGAGCAGTTCTTC,CSVHQGLAGYNEQFF
TRBJ1-1,NA,NA,TRBV15,TGTGCCACCAGCGGAACAGGAGAAACTGAAGCTTTCTTT,CATSGTGETEAFF
TRBJ1-2,NA,NA,TRBV5-6,TGTGCCAGCAGCTTGACAGGTCTCGGCTATGGCTACACCTTC,CASSLTGLGYGYTF
TRBJ1-1,few,NA,TRBV5-1,TGCGCCAGCGGCGAGACAACTGAAGCTTTCTTT,CASGETTEAFF
TRBJ1-3,NA,NA,TRBV28,TGTGCCAGCAGTTTGGGCAGGGTAAACACCATATATTTT,CASSLGRVNTIYF
TRBJ2-7,once,TRBD2,TRBV6-4,TGTGCCAGCAGTGGCGAACACGGGAGGATCTCCTACGAGCAGTACTTC,CASSGEHGRISYEQYF
TRBJ2-2,NA,NA,TRBV19,TGTGCCAGCGCCACACGGAACACCGGGGAGCTGTTTTTT,CASATRNTGELFF
TRBJ1-5,few,TRBD1,TRBV14,TGTGCCAGCAGCCAAGGGACAGGGAAGGAGCAGCCCCAGCATTTT,CASSQGTGKEQPQHF
TRBJ2-3,few,NA,TRBV18,TGTGCCAGCTCACCCACCTCGACTAGCACAGATACGCAGTATTTT,CASSPTSTSTDTQYF
TRBJ2-2,NA,NA,TRBV2,TGTGCCAGCCGGGCGACAGTGAACACCGGGGAGCTGTTTTTT,CASRATVNTGELFF
TRBJ1-2,NA,NA,TRBV7-9,TGTGCCAGCAGCTTAGCGGGGAGCTATGGCTACACCTTC,CASSLAGSYGYTF
TRBJ2-7,few,TRBD1,TRBV29-1,TGCAGCATAGGGACAGGGGGCGAGCAGTACTTC,CSIGTGGEQYF
TRBJ1-6,NA,NA,TRBV7-6,TGTGCCAGCAGCTTAGTCGCGGGGCAGGGAGGCTCACCCCTCCACTTT,CASSLVAGQGGSPLHF
TRBJ2-5,few,TRBD2,TRBV29-1,TGCAGCGTTTCTCGGACTAGCGGTCTCGAGGAGACCCAGTACTTC,CSVSRTSGLEETQYF
TRBJ1-1,few,NA,TRBV6-6,TGTGCCAGCAGTCAACTTGACAAGAACACTGAAGCTTTCTTT,CASSQLDKNTEAFF
TRBJ2-5,NA,NA,TRBV19,TGTGCCAGTACATGTCAAGAGACCCAGTACTTC,CASTCQETQYF
TRBJ1-2,few,NA,TRBV11-1,TGTGCCAGCAGCCCAACATTCTCGGGTGCAGATGGCTACACCTTC,CASSPTFSGADGYTF
TRBJ2-5,NA,NA,TRBV29-1,TGCAGCGTTGATTTGGCGGGGGCTCCTCAAGAGACCCAGTACTTC,CSVDLAGAPQETQYF
TRBJ2-2,NA,TRBD2,TRBV10-3,TGTGCCATGCGGACTAGCGACAACACCGGGGAGCTGTTTTTT,CAMRTSDNTGELFF
TRBJ2-2,few,NA,TRBV7-9,TGTGCCAGCAGCTTCGGTGGGGGGACCGGGGAGCTGTTTTTT,CASSFGGGTGELFF
TRBJ2-1,NA,NA,TRBV5-1,TGCGCCAGCAGCTTGGTAGAGGCCGATGAGCAGTTCTTC,CASSLVEADEQFF
TRBJ2-5,NA,NA,TRBV14,TGTGCCAGCAGCCAGTTACCGGGACAAGGGTATTCTCAGTACTTC,CASSQLPGQGYSQYF
TRBJ2-5,few,NA,TRBV11-3,TGTGCCAGCAGCCGAGGACAGAAAGAGACCCAGTACTTC,CASSRGQKETQYF
TRBJ2-1,few,TRBD2,TRBV7-7,TGTGCTAGCAGTCAGGGCCTAGCGGGAGTCGATGAGCAGTTCTTC,CASSQGLAGVDEQFF
TRBJ2-7,few,TRBD2,TRBV6-5,TGTGCCAGCAGTTCGAGACTAGCGGGAGTGGTCGAGCAGTACTTC,CASSSRLAGVVEQYF
TRBJ2-3,NA,NA,TRBV6-4,TGTGCCAGCAGTGACGGCGCGGGTGTAACGCAGTATTTT,CASSDGAGVTQYF
TRBJ2-5,few,TRBD2,TRBV25-1,TGTGCCAGCAGGGGTGAATCTAGCGGGCAAGAGACCCAGTACTTC,CASRGESSGQETQYF
TRBJ2-5,NA,NA,TRBV5-6,TGTGCCAGCAGTATGGACTTAAGAGAGACCCAGTACTTC,CASSMDLRETQYF
TRBJ2-7,NA,TRBD2,TRBV9,TGTGCCAGCACCGAAGGACTAGCGGGAGACTACGAGCAGTACTTC,CASTEGLAGDYEQYF
TRBJ2-3,NA,NA,TRBV19,TGTGCCAGTAGTAGGGACACTCCTGGGGGAGATACGCAGTATTTT,CASSRDTPGGDTQYF
TRBJ1-2,few,NA,TRBV10-3,TGTGCCATCAGTGAGGGTCAGGGAACTAACTATGGCTACACCTTC,CAISEGQGTNYGYTF
TRBJ2-3,few,NA,TRBV28,TGTGCCAGCAGCCCTTTAAGTGCCGGGAGCCAGTATTTT,CASSPLSAGSQYF
TRBJ2-7,few,NA,TRBV7-6,TGTGCCAGCAGCTTAGGAGCTGCGGAATCCTACGAGCAGTACTTC,CASSLGAAESYEQYF
TRBJ2-3,NA,TRBD2,TRBV7-9,TGTGCCAGCAGCTCCGGGGGGTGGGATACGCAGTATTTT,CASSSGGWDTQYF
TRBJ2-7,few,NA,TRBV7-9,TGTGCCAGCGCGACCTGGGGGGACTACGAGCAGTACTTC,CASATWGDYEQYF
TRBJ1-2,few,TRBD1,TRBV7-9,TGTGCCAGCAGCCTACCGGGACAGGCAGCTGGCTACACCTTC,CASSLPGQAAGYTF
TRBJ2-5,NA,NA,TRBV9,TGTGCCAGCAGCGTAGGGTGGAGACAAGAGACCCAGTACTTC,CASSVGWRQETQYF